Shown below are 15 T cell receptor beta chains from a single sample sequenced in a study of blood T cell repertoires in COVID-19. TCRdb's copy holds only in-frame clones and misses some; the assay was immunoSEQ multiplex PCR. The table lists approximately 82,000 clones, 75% to 85% of them singletons, with about 13% in the top ten. Sequenced material: peripheral blood. These TCRs come from a human donor in a cohort sampled during active COVID-19.

The genes are TRBV5-1 and TRBJ1-2, with 8 positions matching TRBD1. The CDR3 totals 17 residues. The germline CDR1 and CDR2 sequences are SGHRS and YFSETQ. Unmatched junction bases numbered 15, after V lost 4 bases and J lost 4 bases. The CDR3 bases are TGCGCCAGCAGCCGGGGACAGGTCCTAGACGTAAGCTATGGCTACACCTTC. It translates to CASSRGQVLDVSYGYTF.

This clone has just a few counts. The chain recombines TRBV19 with TRBJ1-6; perhaps TRBD1 as D (6 bases). V was pared by 5 bases and J by 4 bases, with 15 bases between. CDR3 length equals 16 residues. Germline values: CDR1 LNHDA, CDR2 SQIVND (reference sequence). CDR3 amino acids: CASSRPTGTYNSPLHF. CDR3 nucleotides: TGTGCCAGTAGTCGACCGACAGGAACTTATAATTCACCCCTCCACTTT.

The chain combines TRBV5-4 with TRBJ1-2; D is possibly TRBD1 (6 bases). V gave up 1 base and J gave up 6 bases, with 13 bases separating them. Germline V gives CDR1 SGHNT, CDR2 YYREEE (reference sequence). The CDR3 has 14 amino acids. The CDR3 nucleotides read TGTGCCAGCAGCTTGATAGGGACACGTAATGGCTACACCTTC. As protein: CASSLIGTRNGYTF.

The V call is TRBV12-3 or TRBV12-4, the J call TRBJ2-3; possibly TRBD1 for D (6 bases). The CDR3 length is 13 residues. Deletions cut 8 bases from V and 2 bases from J, with 11 bases between. The CDR3 DNA is TGTGCCAGCGGACAGTGGAACACAGATACGCAGTATTTT. Residues: CASGQWNTDTQYF.

The V gene is TRBV6-2 or TRBV6-3, the J gene TRBJ1-6, with D uncertain. V was shortened by 0 bases and J by 10 bases, with 4 bases between the two germline ends. CDR1 and CDR2 from the germline V gene are MNHEY and SVGEGT. The CDR3 has 12 residues. The CDR3 DNA is TGTGCCAGCAGTTACTCGAGGTCACCCCTCCACTTT. Its protein is CASSYSRSPLHF.

The rearrangement links TRBV7-9 to TRBJ1-1; no firm D call. The CDR3 loop spans 14 amino acids. With 4 bases removed from V and 5 bases from J, the gap between germline ends came to 14 bases. From germline, CDR1 is SEHNR and CDR2 FQNEAQ (reference sequence). In DNA, the CDR3 is TGTGCCAGCAGCTCGCTAAGAGGTGATACTGAAGCTTTCTTT. This codes for CASSSLRGDTEAFF.

The CDR3 reads CASIPQTGRGQPQHF. The CDR3 nucleotides are TGTGCCAGTATTCCGCAGACGGGGAGAGGTCAGCCCCAGCATTTT. The chain uses TRBV19 and TRBJ1-5; D is ambiguous. V was clipped by 7 bases and J by 6 bases, with 19 bases between them. The V gene's germline CDR1 is LNHDA and CDR2 SQIVND (reference sequence). The CDR3 length is 15 residues.

The chain employs TRBV3-1 (or the pseudogene TRBV3-2) and TRBJ1-1; 7 nucleotides line up with TRBD1. The V segment lost 4 bases and the J segment 8 bases; nucleotides outside the gene matches: 4. The CDR3 is 12 residues long. Germline CDR1 reads LGHDT; CDR2 reads YNNKEL (reference sequence). Here the CDR3 DNA reads TGTGCCAGCAGCCGACTACAGGGGGAAGCTTTCTTT. Translating gives CASSRLQGEAFF.

The chain employs TRBV4-2 and TRBJ2-5; D is possibly TRBD1 (5 bases). The V end was cut by 3 bases, the J end by 5 bases, with 16 bases between. Germline loops: CDR1 LGHNA, CDR2 YNFKEQ. This CDR3 has 15 amino acids. CDR3 in amino acids: CASSQGLGDEETQYF. CDR3 DNA: TGTGCCAGCAGCCAGGGTCTAGGGGATGAGGAGACCCAGTACTTC.

This chain uses TRBV6-5 with TRBJ1-1; 7 bases are a match to TRBD1. Germline V gives CDR1 MNHEY, CDR2 SVGAGI. The V and J ends lost 6 bases and 5 bases, in that order; junction bases with no gene match: 6. The CDR3 totals 13 residues. The CDR3 spells CASRTGFLTEAFF. CDR3 DNA sequence: TGTGCCAGCAGGACAGGGTTTTTAACTGAAGCTTTCTTT.

V and J are TRBV16 and TRBJ2-7, with D perhaps matching TRBD2 (5 bases). CDR3 length: 16 amino acids. V lost 0 bases and J 3 bases, leaving 15 bases between the germline ends. Per the germline V gene, CDR1 is KGHSY and CDR2 is FQNENV. The CDR3 region has the DNA TGTGCCAGCAGCCAATCACCCGGGAAGACAATCTACGAGCAGTACTTC. It is translated as CASSQSPGKTIYEQYF. Variable domain in full (rest from reference TRBV16 and TRBJ2-7): GEEVAQTPKHLVRGEGQKAKLYCAPIKGHSYVFWYQQVLKNEFKFLISFQNENVFDETGMPKERFSAKCLPNSPCSLEIQATKLEDSAVYFCASSQSPGKTIYEQYFGPGTRLTVT.

This sequence joins TRBV4-1 and TRBJ2-3; TRBD2 matches at 8 bases. Germline V gene data show CDR1 as MGHRA and CDR2 as YSYEKL. With 0 bases clipped from V and 2 bases from J, the junction kept 7 bases outside the gene matches. The CDR3 sequence is 17 residues long. The CDR3 reads CASSQESGGRLTDTQYF. The CDR3 region has the DNA TGCGCCAGCAGCCAAGAGTCGGGGGGGCGTCTCACAGATACGCAGTATTTT.

The CDR3 sequence is CATSTPWGVTGNTIYF. CDR3 nucleotides: TGTGCCACCAGCACCCCCTGGGGGGTAACTGGAAACACCATATATTTT. V usage is TRBV15 and J usage is TRBJ1-3, with D possibly being TRBD1 (5 bases). The CDR3 contains 16 residues. The germline V gene encodes CDR1 LNHNV and CDR2 YYDKDF (reference sequence). Trimming took 4 bases from V and 2 from J, leaving 15 bases between them.

J is TRBJ1-1 and V is TRBV18; the match to TRBD1 covers 8 bases. The CDR3 totals 16 residues. The germline gives CDR1 KGHSH, CDR2 LQKENI. The junction had 6 bases not matched to a gene; V was cut back by 2 bases and J by 1 base. CDR3 loop: CASSPSLQGGNTEAFF. The CDR3 nucleotides are TGTGCCAGCTCACCATCGTTACAGGGGGGGAACACTGAAGCTTTCTTT.

This clone was observed a few times. The chain links TRBV5-5 to TRBJ1-5; D is possibly TRBD1 (6 bases). With 4 bases removed from V and 3 bases from J, the gap between germline ends came to 11 bases. The CDR3 loop spans 14 amino acids. The germline gives CDR1 SGHKS, CDR2 YYEKEE (reference sequence). CDR3 amino acids: CASSPGQFNQPQHF. In DNA, the CDR3 is TGTGCCAGCAGCCCCGGACAGTTCAATCAGCCCCAGCATTTT.